This T cell receptor (beta chain) appears in the sequencing data of a study of blood T cell repertoires in COVID-19. Background on the study: Samples representing acute and convalescent COVID-19 were sourced from the United States, Italy and Spain. T cells, B-cell-depleted T cells, or PBMCs supplied cDNA or gDNA.

V was clipped by 1 base and J by 0 bases; unmatched bases: 2. The CDR3 is 17 residues long. CDR1 is SGHRS and CDR2 is YFSETQ in the germline V gene. Profiling relied on immunoSEQ multiplex PCR, and the TCRdb table lists in-frame clones only, not all of them. The repertoire consists of fewer than 45,000 clones, with around 80% occurring once and the leading ten covering 39%. This clone was detected once. V and J are TRBV5-1 and TRBJ2-3; 13 positions match TRBD2. The sequencing sample was made of peripheral blood. The clonotype was recovered from a man aged 35 to 55 with active or convalescent COVID-19. CDR3 nucleotide sequence: TGCGCCAGCAGCTTGCGACTAGCGGGGGGTAGCACAGATACGCAGTATTTT. Amino acid sequence: CASSLRLAGGSTDTQYF.